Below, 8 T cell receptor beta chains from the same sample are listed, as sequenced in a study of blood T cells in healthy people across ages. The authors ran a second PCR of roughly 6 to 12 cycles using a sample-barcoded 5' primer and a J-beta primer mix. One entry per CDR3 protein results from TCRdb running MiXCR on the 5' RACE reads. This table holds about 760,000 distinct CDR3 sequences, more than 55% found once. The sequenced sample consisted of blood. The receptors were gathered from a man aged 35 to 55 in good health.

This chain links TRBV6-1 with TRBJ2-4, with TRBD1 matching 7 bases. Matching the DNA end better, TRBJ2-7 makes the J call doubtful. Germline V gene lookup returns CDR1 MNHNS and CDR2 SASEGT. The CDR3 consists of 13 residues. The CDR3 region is CALRTGNSYEQYF. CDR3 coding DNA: TGTGCCCTCCGGACAGGCAACTCCTACGAGCAGTACTTC.

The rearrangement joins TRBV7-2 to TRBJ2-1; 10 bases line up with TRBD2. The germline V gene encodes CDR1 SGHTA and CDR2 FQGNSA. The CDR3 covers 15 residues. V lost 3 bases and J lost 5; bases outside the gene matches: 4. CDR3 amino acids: CASSFGLAEHNEQFF. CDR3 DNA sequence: TGTGCCAGCAGCTTCGGACTAGCGGAGCACAATGAGCAGTTCTTC.

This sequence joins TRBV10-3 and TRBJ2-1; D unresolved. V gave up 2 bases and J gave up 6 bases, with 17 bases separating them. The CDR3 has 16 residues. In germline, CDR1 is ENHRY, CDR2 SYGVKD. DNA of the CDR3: TGTGCCATCAGTGAGCCAGAAGGCCGGACCGGCAATGAGCAGTTCTTC. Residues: CAISEPEGRTGNEQFF.

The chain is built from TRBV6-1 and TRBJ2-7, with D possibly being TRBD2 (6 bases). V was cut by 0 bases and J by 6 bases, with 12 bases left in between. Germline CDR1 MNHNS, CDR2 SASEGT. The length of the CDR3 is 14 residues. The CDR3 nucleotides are TGTGCCAGCAGTGAAGCGGGGTGGGAGGTCGAGCAGTACTTC. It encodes CASSEAGWEVEQYF.

CDR3 coding DNA: TGCAGCGTTTCCCTGCGAGTAGTGCTGCTGGATACGCAGTATTTT. Protein: CSVSLRVVLLDTQYF. V usage is TRBV29-1 and J usage is TRBJ2-3; D remains ambiguous. Germline V gene sequence: CDR1 SQVTM, CDR2 ANQGSEA. Trimming cost V 5 bases and J 6 bases, with 21 bases left between them. The CDR3 consists of 15 residues.

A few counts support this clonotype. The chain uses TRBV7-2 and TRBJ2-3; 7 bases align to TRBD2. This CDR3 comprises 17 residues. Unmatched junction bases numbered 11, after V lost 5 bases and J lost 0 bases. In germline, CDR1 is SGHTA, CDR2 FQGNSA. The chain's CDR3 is CASSPRLATPSTDTQYF. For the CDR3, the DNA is TGTGCCAGCAGCCCGAGACTAGCCACCCCTAGCACAGATACGCAGTATTTT.

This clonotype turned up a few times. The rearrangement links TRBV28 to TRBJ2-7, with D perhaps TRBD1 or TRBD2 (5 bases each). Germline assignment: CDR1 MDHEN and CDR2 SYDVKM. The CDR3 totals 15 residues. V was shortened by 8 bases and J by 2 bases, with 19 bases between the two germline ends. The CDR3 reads CASGPPGAGTYEQYF. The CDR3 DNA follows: TGTGCCAGCGGACCCCCCGGGGCGGGTACCTACGAGCAGTACTTC.

In DNA form, the CDR3 reads TGTGCCAGCAGATGGGGTCTGGGAACAGATACGCAGTATTTT. Residues: CASRWGLGTDTQYF. This chain joins TRBV7-2 and TRBJ2-3; no reliable D call. Germline V CDR1 and CDR2: SGHTA, FQGNSA. The CDR3 covers 14 residues. V was pared by 6 bases and J by 3 bases, with 13 bases between. Using reference TRBV7-2 and TRBJ2-3 for the parts outside the CDR3, the full variable domain is GAGVSQSPSNKVTEKGKDVELRCDPISGHTALYWYRQSLGQGLEFLIYFQGNSAPDKSGLPSDRFSAERTGGSVSTLTIQRTQQEDSAVYLCASRWGLGTDTQYFGPGTRLTVL.